This entry concerns a single T cell receptor (beta chain). This clonotype appeared a few times. The antigen this receptor binds is unknown. There are no base qualities to consult, and no much larger clone falls within one base. Reading from cysteine to phenylalanine, the CDR3 counts 13 amino acids. The CDR3 DNA has 39 bases and is translated from base 1. From the germline V gene, CDR1 is MGHDK and CDR2 is SYGVNS. Here V drops 9 bases and J drops 10 bases, and the junction holds 9 bases not matched to any gene. Donors were a few dozen systemically healthy Caucasian individuals from Russia aged roughly 6 to 100 years. About 10 milliliters of peripheral blood were drawn from each donor into EDTA-treated Vacutainer tubes. PBMCs were isolated by Ficoll-Paque density-gradient centrifugation, with at least 6.5 million obtained per sample. Total RNA, at least 6 micrograms per sample, was extracted from PBMCs with Trizol reagent. For every donor, flow cytometry on a PBMC aliquot measured the percentage of naive CD45RAhigh/CD27high T cells.

The data belong to a study of blood T cells in healthy people across ages (dated by TCRdb to between 2014 and 2017). Some background on the complete study: In model experiments, roughly one uniquely barcoded TCR beta cDNA molecule per two T cells was captured by template switching. Four age groups were formed from the donors: young (average roughly 15 years), middle-aged (approximately 40), aged (about 62) and long-lived (about 80). To avoid experimental bias, donors of different ages were randomly spread across the sequencing lanes. To track age-related changes in TCR beta repertoire diversity, the study relied on deep sequencing normalized with unique cDNA molecular identifiers. Two additional independent replicas of 1 million unique cDNA reads from the same blood draw were analyzed for two donors (one aged 18 to 30 and one aged 80 or older).

General findings and caveats noted by the study authors: As age increased, observed TCR beta diversity per million T cells dropped in a roughly linear way, and a significant reduction was already evident by age 40. Observed TCR beta diversity correlated strongly with the percentage of naive T cells measured by flow cytometry. Since profiling was done on bulk unsorted PBMCs, naive and antigen-experienced compartments could not be conclusively compared. The long-lived group showed more naive CD4+ T cells, fewer expanded clones and increased TCR diversity than the aged group, suggesting age selection. Estimates of total diversity based on one million sequenced T cells were considered lower bounds and underestimates. Because the CMV infection status of the donors was unknown, age-related changes in expanded clonotypes may potentially have been confounded.

Libraries were built with 5' RACE. A second PCR of about 6 to 12 cycles was run with a J-beta primer mix and a sample-barcoded 5' primer. Each TCR beta cDNA molecule received a unique molecular identifier from a template-switch 5' adaptor carrying 12 random nucleotides. Each sample yielded at least 2.5 million CDR3-containing paired-end reads. First-strand cDNA was synthesized from all RNA with the Mint cDNA synthesis kit, primed by a TRBC-specific oligonucleotide. Following uracil-DNA glycosylase treatment, all cDNA underwent a first 18-cycle PCR with the universal primers M1SS and BC2_uni_R. The study's own analysis went as follows. Normalization of each sample was performed by random selection of 1 million high-quality reads, each carrying a distinct molecular identifier. Instead of being binned into consensus sequences, reads with shared molecular identifiers were discarded. MiTCR, with a Q25 quality threshold and the strictest error-elimination algorithm, was used for CDR3 identification, clonotype clustering and error correction. A nonparametric unseen species model using Euler transformation provided a lower-bound estimate of total TCR beta diversity. TCRdb reprocessed the public reads (quality trimming at Q25 with fastp, clone calling with MiXCR) and kept in-frame beta chains. Rows are combined by CDR3 protein, so each entry shows the most common genes and DNA. V and J calls and clone size were set by TCRdb, not the authors. The sample has fewer than 2 million distinct CDR3 sequences on record, about two fifths of them singletons. The ten largest clones capture about 21% of the sample.

The sample consisted of blood. The clonotype was recovered from a human donor in good health. The chain was built from TRBV25-1 and TRBJ1-6; 7 central bases correspond to TRBD1. The CDR3 in this case is CASQTGLGSPLHF. In nucleotides, the sequence is TGTGCCAGTCAGACAGGGCTAGGGTCACCCCTCCACTTT.